This entry features one T cell receptor (beta chain) sequence. No antigen is known for it. These data are taken from a study of blood T cells in healthy people across ages. It was with a sample-barcoded 5' primer and a J-beta primer mix that a second PCR of about 6 to 12 cycles was run. MiXCR, run by TCRdb on the 5' RACE reads, gives a single entry per CDR3 protein. The table has over 1,500,000 distinct CDR3 sequences, roughly 52% seen once. The CDR3 spans 11 residues. V gave up 6 bases and J gave up 4 bases, with 9 bases separating them. Germline V CDR1 and CDR2: DFQATT, SNEGSKA (reference sequence). Findings and caveats of the study: Among long-lived donors, naive CD4+ cells were more numerous and diversity higher than in aged donors.

Sequencing was carried out using blood. The source is a woman aged 40 to 50 in good health. The genes are TRBV20-1 and TRBJ1-1; possibly TRBD1 for D (6 bases). CDR3 nucleotides: TGCAGTGCCGGACAGCGCACTGAAGCTTTCTTT. It encodes CSAGQRTEAFF.